This T cell receptor (beta chain) was profiled in a study of cytomegalovirus exposure and HLA in healthy donors. Study details: Within an early data release were around 80 million unique TCRs drawn from HLA-typed donors. Study-level results: There were some V segments, including TRBV6-2 and TRBV6-3, excluded as indistinguishable.

Healthy bone marrow donors supplied every sample. About this clone itself: No antigen is known for it.

This PCR relied on a set of 60 Vbeta primers and 13 Jbeta primers. The assay was immunoSEQ multiplex PCR, and TCRdb's table has in-frame clones only and misses some. The sample has 110,000 to 150,000 clones. V lost 4 bases, J lost 4 bases, and 13 bases lay in between. The CDR3 spans 14 residues. Germline V gives CDR1 KGHSH, CDR2 LQKENI. The receptor's source is a man aged 35-49 years in good health and CMV-seronegative. This sequence joins TRBV18 and TRBJ1-1, with D possibly matching TRBD1 (6 bases). The source material was PBMCs. The CDR3 is CASSLATGSTEAFF. CDR3 nucleotides: TGTGCCAGCTCACTGGCGACAGGAAGCACTGAAGCTTTCTTT.